This TCR beta chain was recovered during a study of tumor and adjacent non-tumor tissue in lung cancer. Study at large: Histology: eleven to twelve adenocarcinoma, a couple of squamous cell carcinoma, 1 small cell lung cancer. Aged roughly 31 to 76 years, patients included fewer than 11 men and 4 to 6 women with stage I to III disease.

Remarks on this clonotype: Its antigen is not known. With a much larger clone just one base away, this may be a read error.

Findings and limits, study-wide: Tumor repertoires had a smaller top 100 clone share than normal lung. TCR diversity was significantly greater in tumor than normal lung tissue.

Germline CDR1 is SGHAT and CDR2 is FQNNGV. Trimming took 3 bases from V and 5 from J, leaving 12 bases between them. The CDR3 is 14 amino acids. RNA was extracted from bulk tissue without any cell sorting. TCRbeta libraries were built with three rounds of nested PCR, modified from ARM-PCR. Via MiXCR, TCRdb re-called the multiplex PCR reads, giving one row per CDR3 protein. In the table there are around 140,000 distinct CDR3 sequences, roughly 70% of which are singletons. The sample was lung tumor tissue. The TCR sequence derives from a man in his 60s with small cell lung cancer. The gene calls are TRBV11-2 and TRBJ2-3; possible D gene TRBD2, 6 bases. The CDR3 here is CASSFVAGLDTQYF. The CDR3, as DNA: TGTGCCAGCAGCTTTGTGGCGGGATTAGATACGCAGTATTTT.